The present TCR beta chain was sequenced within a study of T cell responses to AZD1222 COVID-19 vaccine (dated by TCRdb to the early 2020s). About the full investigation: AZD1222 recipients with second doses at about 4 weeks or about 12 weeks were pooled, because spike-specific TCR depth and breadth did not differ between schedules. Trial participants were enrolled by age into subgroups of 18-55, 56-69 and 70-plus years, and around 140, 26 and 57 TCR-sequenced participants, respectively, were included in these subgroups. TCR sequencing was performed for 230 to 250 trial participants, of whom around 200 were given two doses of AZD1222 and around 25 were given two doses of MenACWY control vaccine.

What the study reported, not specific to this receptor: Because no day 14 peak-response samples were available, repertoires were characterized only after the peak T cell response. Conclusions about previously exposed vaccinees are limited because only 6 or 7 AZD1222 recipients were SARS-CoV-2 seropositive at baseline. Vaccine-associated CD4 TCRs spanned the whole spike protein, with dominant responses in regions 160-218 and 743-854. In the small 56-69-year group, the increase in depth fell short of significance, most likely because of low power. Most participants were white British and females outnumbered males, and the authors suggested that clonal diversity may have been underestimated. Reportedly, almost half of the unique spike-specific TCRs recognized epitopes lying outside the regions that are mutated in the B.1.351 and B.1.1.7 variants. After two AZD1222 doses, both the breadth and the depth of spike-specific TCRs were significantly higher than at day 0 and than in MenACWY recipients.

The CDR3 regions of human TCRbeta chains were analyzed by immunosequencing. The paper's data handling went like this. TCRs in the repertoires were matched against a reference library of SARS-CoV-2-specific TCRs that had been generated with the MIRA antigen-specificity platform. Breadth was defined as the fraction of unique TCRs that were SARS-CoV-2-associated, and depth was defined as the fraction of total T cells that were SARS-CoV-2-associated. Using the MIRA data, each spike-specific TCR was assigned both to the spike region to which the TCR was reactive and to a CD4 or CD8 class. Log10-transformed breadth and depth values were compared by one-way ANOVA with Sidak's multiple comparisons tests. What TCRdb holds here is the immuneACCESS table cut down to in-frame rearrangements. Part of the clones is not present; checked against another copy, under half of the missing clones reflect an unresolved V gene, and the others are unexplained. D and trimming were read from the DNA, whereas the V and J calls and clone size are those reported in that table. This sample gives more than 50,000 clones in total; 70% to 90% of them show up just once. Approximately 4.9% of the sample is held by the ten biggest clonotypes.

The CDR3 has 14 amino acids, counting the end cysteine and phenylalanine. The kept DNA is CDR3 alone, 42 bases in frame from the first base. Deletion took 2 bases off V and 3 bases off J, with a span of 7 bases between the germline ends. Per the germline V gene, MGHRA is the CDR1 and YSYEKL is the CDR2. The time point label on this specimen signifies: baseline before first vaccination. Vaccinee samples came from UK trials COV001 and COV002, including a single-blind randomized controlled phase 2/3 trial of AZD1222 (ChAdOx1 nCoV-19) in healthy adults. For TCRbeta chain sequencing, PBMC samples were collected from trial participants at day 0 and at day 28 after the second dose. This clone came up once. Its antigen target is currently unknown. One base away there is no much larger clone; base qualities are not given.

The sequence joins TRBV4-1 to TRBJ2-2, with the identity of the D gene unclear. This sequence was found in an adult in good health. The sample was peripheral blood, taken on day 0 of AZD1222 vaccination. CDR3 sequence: CASSQKGDTGELFF. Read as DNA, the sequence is TGCGCCAGCAGCCAAAAGGGTGACACCGGGGAGCTGTTTTTT.